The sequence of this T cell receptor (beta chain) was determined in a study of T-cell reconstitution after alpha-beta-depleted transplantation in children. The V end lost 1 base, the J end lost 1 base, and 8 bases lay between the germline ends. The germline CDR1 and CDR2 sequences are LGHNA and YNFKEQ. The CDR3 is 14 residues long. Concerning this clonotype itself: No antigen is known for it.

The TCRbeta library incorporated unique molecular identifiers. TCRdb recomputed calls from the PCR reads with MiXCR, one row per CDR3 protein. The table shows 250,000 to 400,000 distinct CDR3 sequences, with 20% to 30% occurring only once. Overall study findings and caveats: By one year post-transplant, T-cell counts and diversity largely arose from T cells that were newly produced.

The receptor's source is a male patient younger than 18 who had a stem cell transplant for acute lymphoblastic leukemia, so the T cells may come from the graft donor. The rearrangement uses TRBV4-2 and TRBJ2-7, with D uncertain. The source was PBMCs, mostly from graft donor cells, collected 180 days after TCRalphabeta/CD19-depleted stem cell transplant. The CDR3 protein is CASSQGIASYEQYF. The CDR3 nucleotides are TGTGCCAGCAGCCAAGGGATAGCTTCCTACGAGCAGTACTTC.